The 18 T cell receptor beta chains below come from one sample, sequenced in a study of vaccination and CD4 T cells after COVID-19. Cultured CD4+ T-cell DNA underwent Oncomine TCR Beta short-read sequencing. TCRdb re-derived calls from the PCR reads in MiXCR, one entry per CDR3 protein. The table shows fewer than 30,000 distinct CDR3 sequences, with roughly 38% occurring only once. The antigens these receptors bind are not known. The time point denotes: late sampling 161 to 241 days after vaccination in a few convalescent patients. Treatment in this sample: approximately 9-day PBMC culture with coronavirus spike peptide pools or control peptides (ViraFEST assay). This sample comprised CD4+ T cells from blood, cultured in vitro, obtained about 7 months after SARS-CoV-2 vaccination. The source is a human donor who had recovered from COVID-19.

In DNA form, the CDR3 reads TGCAGTGCTAGTAGGGACCCCGGAGACTCTAATGAGCAGTTCTTC. Protein product: CSASRDPGDSNEQFF. The chain couples TRBV20-1 to TRBJ2-1; D assignment may be TRBD1 or TRBD2 (5 bases each). The V and J ends lost 3 bases and 7 bases respectively, with 19 bases between them. This CDR3 has 15 amino acids. The V gene's germline CDR1 is DFQATT and CDR2 SNEGSKA (reference sequence).

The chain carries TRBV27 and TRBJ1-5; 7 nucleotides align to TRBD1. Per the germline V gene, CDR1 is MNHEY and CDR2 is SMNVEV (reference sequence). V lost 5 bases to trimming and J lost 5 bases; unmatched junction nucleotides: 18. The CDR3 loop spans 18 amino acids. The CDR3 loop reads CASSLFGYRQGRDQPQHF. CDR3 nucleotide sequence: TGTGCCAGCAGTCTTTTTGGTTATAGACAGGGCAGGGATCAGCCCCAGCATTTT.

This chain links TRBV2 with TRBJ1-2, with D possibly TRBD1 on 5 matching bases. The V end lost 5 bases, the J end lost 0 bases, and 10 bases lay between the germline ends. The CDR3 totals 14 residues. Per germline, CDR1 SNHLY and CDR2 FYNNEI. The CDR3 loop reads CASSPRQPNYGYTF. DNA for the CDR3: TGTGCCAGCAGTCCACGACAGCCTAACTATGGCTACACCTTC. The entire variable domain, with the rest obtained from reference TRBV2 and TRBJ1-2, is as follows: EPEVTQTPSHQVTQMGQEVILRCVPISNHLYFYWYRQILGQKVEFLVSFYNNEISEKSEIFDDQFSVERPDGSNFTLKIRSTKLEDSAMYFCASSPRQPNYGYTFGSGTRLTVV.

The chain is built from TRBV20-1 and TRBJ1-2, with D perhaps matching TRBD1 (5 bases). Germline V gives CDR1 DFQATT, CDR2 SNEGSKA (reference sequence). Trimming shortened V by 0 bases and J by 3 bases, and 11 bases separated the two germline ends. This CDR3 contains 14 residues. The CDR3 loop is CSARDSGVDYGYTF. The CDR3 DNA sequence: TGCAGTGCTAGAGATTCGGGGGTTGACTATGGCTACACCTTC.

CDR3 sequence: CASSLEGIADEQYF. CDR3 DNA: TGCGCCAGCAGCTTGGAAGGGATTGCCGACGAGCAGTACTTC. The J gene is TRBJ2-7, the V gene TRBV5-1; D not certain. V shed 0 bases and J shed 5 bases, with 12 bases lying between them. CDR3 length: 14 amino acids. CDR1 is SGHRS, CDR2 YFSETQ, per germline. Complete variable domain (other parts from reference TRBV5-1 and TRBJ2-7): KAGVTQTPRYLIKTRGQQVTLSCSPISGHRSVSWYQQTPGQGLQFLFEYFSETQRNKGNFPGRFSGRQFSNSRSEMNVSTLELGDSALYLCASSLEGIADEQYFGPGTRLTVT.

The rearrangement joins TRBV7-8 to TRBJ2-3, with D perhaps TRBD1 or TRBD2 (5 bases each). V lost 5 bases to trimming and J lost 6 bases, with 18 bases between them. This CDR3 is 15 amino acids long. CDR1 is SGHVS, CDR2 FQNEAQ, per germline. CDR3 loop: CASSPNRDLLDTQYF. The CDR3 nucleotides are TGTGCCAGCAGCCCGAACCGGGACCTCCTGGATACGCAGTATTTT.

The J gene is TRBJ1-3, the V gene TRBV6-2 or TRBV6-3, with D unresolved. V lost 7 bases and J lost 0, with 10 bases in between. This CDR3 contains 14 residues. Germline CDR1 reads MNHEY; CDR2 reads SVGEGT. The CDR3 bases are TGTGCCAGCATACGGGGATTCTCTGGAAACACCATATATTTT. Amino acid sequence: CASIRGFSGNTIYF.

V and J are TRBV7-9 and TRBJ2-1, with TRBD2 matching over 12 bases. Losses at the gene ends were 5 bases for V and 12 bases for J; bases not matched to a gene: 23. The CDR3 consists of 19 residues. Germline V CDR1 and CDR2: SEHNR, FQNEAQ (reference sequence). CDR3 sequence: CASSPRRTSGRSSTLRQFF. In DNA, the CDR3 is TGTGCCAGCAGCCCCAGGCGAACTAGCGGGAGGAGCTCCACCCTAAGGCAGTTCTTC.

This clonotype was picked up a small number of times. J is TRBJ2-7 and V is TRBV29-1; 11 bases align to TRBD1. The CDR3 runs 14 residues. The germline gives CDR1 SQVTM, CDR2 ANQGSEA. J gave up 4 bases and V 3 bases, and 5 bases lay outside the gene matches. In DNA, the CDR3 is TGCAGCGTTGATCGGACAGGGGGCGGGTACGAGCAGTACTTC. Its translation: CSVDRTGGGYEQYF.

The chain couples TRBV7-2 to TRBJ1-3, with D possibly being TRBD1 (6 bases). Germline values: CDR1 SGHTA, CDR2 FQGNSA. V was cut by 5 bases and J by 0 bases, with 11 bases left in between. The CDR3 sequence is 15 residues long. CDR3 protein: CASSRQAISGNTIYF. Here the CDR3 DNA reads TGTGCCAGCAGCCGACAGGCTATCTCTGGAAACACCATATATTTT.

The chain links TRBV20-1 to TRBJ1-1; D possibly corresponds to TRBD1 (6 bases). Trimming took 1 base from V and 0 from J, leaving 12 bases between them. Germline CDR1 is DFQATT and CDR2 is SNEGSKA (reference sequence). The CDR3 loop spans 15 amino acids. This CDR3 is CSARVAGAMNTEAFF. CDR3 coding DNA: TGCAGTGCTAGAGTAGCAGGGGCCATGAACACTGAAGCTTTCTTT.

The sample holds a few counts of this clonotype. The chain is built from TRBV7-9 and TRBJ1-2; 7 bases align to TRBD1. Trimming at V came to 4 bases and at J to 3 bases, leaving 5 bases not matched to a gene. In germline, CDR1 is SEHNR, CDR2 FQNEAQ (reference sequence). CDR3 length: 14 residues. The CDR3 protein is CASSYGQADYGYTF. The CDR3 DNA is TGTGCCAGCAGCTATGGACAGGCGGACTATGGCTACACCTTC.

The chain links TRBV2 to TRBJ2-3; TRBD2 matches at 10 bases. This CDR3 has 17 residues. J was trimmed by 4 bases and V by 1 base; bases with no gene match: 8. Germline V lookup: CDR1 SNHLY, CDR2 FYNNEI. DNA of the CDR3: TGTGCCAGCAGTGAAGGGTCGTCTAGCGGGGGCCCAGATACGCAGTATTTT. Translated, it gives CASSEGSSSGGPDTQYF. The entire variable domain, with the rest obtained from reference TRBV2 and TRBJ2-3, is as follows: EPEVTQTPSHQVTQMGQEVILRCVPISNHLYFYWYRQILGQKVEFLVSFYNNEISEKSEIFDDQFSVERPDGSNFTLKIRSTKLEDSAMYFCASSEGSSSGGPDTQYFGPGTRLTVL.

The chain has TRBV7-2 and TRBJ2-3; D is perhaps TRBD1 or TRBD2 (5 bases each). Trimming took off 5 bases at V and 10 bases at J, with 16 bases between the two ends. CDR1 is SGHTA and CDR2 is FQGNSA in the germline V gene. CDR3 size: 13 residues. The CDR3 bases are TGTGCCAGCAGCCCAGAGGGGCTCCGAGCGCAGTATTTT. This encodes CASSPEGLRAQYF.

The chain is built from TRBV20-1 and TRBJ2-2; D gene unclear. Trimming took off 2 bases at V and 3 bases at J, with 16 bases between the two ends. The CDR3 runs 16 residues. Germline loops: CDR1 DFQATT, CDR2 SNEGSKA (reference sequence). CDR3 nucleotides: TGCAGTGCTAGAAAAAACACGCCGGACGACACCGGGGAGCTGTTTTTT. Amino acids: CSARKNTPDDTGELFF.

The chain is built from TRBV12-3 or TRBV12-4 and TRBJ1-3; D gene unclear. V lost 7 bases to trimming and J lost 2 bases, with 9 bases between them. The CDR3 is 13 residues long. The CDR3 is CASTQTPGNTIYF. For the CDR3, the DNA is TGTGCCAGCACCCAAACTCCTGGAAACACCATATATTTT.

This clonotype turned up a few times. The CDR3 spells CASSRRALWGYTF. Here the CDR3 DNA reads TGTGCCAGCAGCCGCCGGGCCCTTTGGGGCTACACCTTC. This rearrangement joins TRBV7-8 to TRBJ1-2; D gene uncertain. CDR1 is SGHVS, CDR2 FQNEAQ, per germline. V lost 5 bases and J lost 8, with 15 bases in between. The CDR3 runs to 13 residues.

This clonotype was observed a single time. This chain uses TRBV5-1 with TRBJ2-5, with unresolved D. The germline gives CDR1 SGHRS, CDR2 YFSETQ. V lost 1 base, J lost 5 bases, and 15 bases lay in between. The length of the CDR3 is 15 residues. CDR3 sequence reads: CASSLLGTLGETQYF. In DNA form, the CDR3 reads TGCGCCAGCAGCTTGTTGGGAACTCTTGGGGAGACCCAGTACTTC.